Presented here are 26 T cell receptor beta chains from one specimen sequenced in a study of early T cells in non-severe SARS-CoV-2 infection. Each CDR3 protein is one row after TCRdb ran MiXCR on the 5' RACE reads. The sample consists of some 80,000 distinct CDR3 sequences, around 15% of them appearing once. The sequencing input was whole blood. The receptors stem from an adult who was a healthcare worker with PCR-confirmed SARS-CoV-2 infection or an uninfected control (not recorded which).

This clonotype was seen repeatedly, ten times or more. The J gene is TRBJ2-5, the V gene TRBV7-6; D uncertain. Trimming removed 1 base from V and 1 base from J, with 7 bases in between. There are 14 residues in the CDR3. From germline, CDR1 is SGHVS and CDR2 FNYEAQ. CDR3 loop: CASSLVLFQETQYF. CDR3 sequence (DNA): TGTGCCAGCAGCTTAGTTCTGTTCCAAGAGACCCAGTACTTC.

The table lists this clonotype with a few counts. The rearrangement uses TRBV28 and TRBJ2-7; unclear D gene. V was clipped by 11 bases and J by 4 bases, with 6 bases between them. The length of the CDR3 is 9 residues. In germline, CDR1 is MDHEN, CDR2 SYDVKM. CDR3 nucleotide sequence: TGTGCCTGTGGATACGAGCAGTACTTC. This translates into CACGYEQYF. Based on the CDR3 plus reference TRBV28 and TRBJ2-7, the full variable domain is DVKVTQSSRYLVKRTGEKVFLECVQDMDHENMFWYRQDPGLGLRLIYFSYDVKMKEKGDIPEGYSVSREKKERFSLILESASTNQTSMYLCACGYEQYFGPGTRLTVT.

This sequence joins TRBV6-2 or TRBV6-3 and TRBJ1-1; no clear D. Trimming removed 4 bases from V and 5 bases from J, with 11 bases in between. Per the germline V gene, CDR1 is MNHEY and CDR2 is SVGEGT. The CDR3 contains 13 residues. The chain's CDR3 is CASSWADSTEAFF. The CDR3 DNA reads as TGTGCCAGCAGTTGGGCAGATTCTACTGAAGCTTTCTTT.

A few counts support this clonotype. The chain employs TRBV5-1 and TRBJ1-2, with D unresolved. Germline loops: CDR1 SGHRS, CDR2 YFSETQ. The length of the CDR3 is 14 residues. The V and J ends lost 1 base and 3 bases respectively, with 10 bases between them. The CDR3 DNA reads as TGCGCCAGCAGCTTGCTAGGGAGGGACTATGGCTACACCTTC. Protein: CASSLLGRDYGYTF.

This chain joins TRBV5-1 and TRBJ2-5; TRBD2 aligns across 12 bases. Germline V gene lookup returns CDR1 SGHRS and CDR2 YFSETQ. V was clipped by 1 base and J by 1 base; unmatched bases: 11. There are 19 residues in the CDR3. The CDR3 loop reads CASSLRLAGGHLAQETQYF. The CDR3 region has the DNA TGCGCCAGCAGCTTGCGTCTAGCGGGGGGGCACCTTGCCCAAGAGACCCAGTACTTC. Filled out from reference TRBV5-1 and TRBJ2-5, the complete variable domain reads KAGVTQTPRYLIKTRGQQVTLSCSPISGHRSVSWYQQTPGQGLQFLFEYFSETQRNKGNFPGRFSGRQFSNSRSEMNVSTLELGDSALYLCASSLRLAGGHLAQETQYFGPGTRLLVL.

Ten or more counts support this clonotype. V usage is TRBV20-1 and J usage is TRBJ1-2; no clear D. The V and J ends lost 8 bases and 9 bases respectively, with 16 bases between them. CDR1 and CDR2 (germline): DFQATT, SNEGSKA (reference sequence). CDR3 size: 11 residues. CDR3 amino acids: CSTRKDMRYTF. The CDR3 DNA sequence: TGCAGTACTCGAAAGGATATGCGCTACACCTTC.

This clonotype was recorded a few times. This chain joins TRBV6-5 and TRBJ1-6; 8 bases align to TRBD1. The CDR3 spans 19 residues. Germline V lookup: CDR1 MNHEY, CDR2 SVGAGI. The ends lost 0 bases at V and 2 bases at J; junction bases unmatched: 9. CDR3 sequence reads: CASSYSDRTGNAYNSPLHF. For the CDR3, the DNA is TGTGCCAGCAGTTACTCAGACAGGACAGGGAACGCCTATAATTCACCCCTCCACTTT.

The chain employs TRBV6-5 and TRBJ2-7; TRBD1 matches 7 bases. Per the germline V gene, CDR1 is MNHEY and CDR2 is SVGAGI. Germline trimming cut 4 bases from V and 5 bases from J; bases unmatched to any gene: 5. The CDR3 sequence is 13 residues long. CDR3 in amino acids: CASSFYRGHEQYF. For the CDR3, the DNA is TGTGCCAGCAGTTTCTACAGGGGCCACGAGCAGTACTTC.

This clonotype occurred a few times. The CDR3 sequence: CASSLDVTGNRLNEAFF. The CDR3 nucleotides are TGTGCCAGCAGCTTAGATGTAACAGGGAACCGATTAAATGAAGCTTTCTTT. The rearrangement uses TRBV11-2 and TRBJ1-1; possibly TRBD1 for D (6 bases). Germline V gene lookup returns CDR1 SGHAT and CDR2 FQNNGV. There are 17 residues in the CDR3. V was shortened by 0 bases and J by 7 bases, with 21 bases between the two germline ends.

The chain is built from TRBV6-1 and TRBJ1-3; D is ambiguous. Per germline, CDR1 MNHNS and CDR2 SASEGT. Trimming cost V 8 bases and J 4 bases, with 12 bases left between them. The CDR3 extends over 13 amino acids. The CDR3 sequence is CASDLKPGNTIYF. The CDR3 bases are TGTGCCAGCGATCTAAAACCCGGAAACACCATATATTTT.

The V and J genes are TRBV12-3 or TRBV12-4 and TRBJ2-2, with a possible D match to TRBD2 (5 bases). The CDR3 has 12 residues. Trimming shortened V by 6 bases and J by 6 bases, and 8 bases separated the two germline ends. CDR3 in DNA: TGTGCCAGCAGGGGCGGGCCCGGGGAGCTGTTTTTT. It specifies CASRGGPGELFF.

This clonotype has at least ten counts. The V call is TRBV29-1, the J call TRBJ1-1, with 7 bases aligning to TRBD1. The CDR3 is 14 residues long. Germline lookup yields CDR1 SQVTM and CDR2 ANQGSEA. The V gene end was trimmed by 1 base and the J gene end by 5 bases; junction bases not matched to a gene: 7. CDR3 bases: TGCAGCGTTGAAGGACAGGGTGTGGGGACTGAAGCTTTCTTT. As protein: CSVEGQGVGTEAFF.

The rearrangement joins TRBV3-1 to TRBJ2-2; D gene ambiguous. V shed 4 bases and J shed 6 bases, with 18 bases lying between them. This CDR3 is built from 16 residues. Per the germline V gene, CDR1 is LGHDT and CDR2 is YNNKEL (reference sequence). The CDR3 DNA sequence: TGTGCCAGCAGCCTTTCACTCCCTGGAACGGCCGGGGAGCTGTTTTTT. This translates into CASSLSLPGTAGELFF.

In this sample, this clonotype turned up many times. The chain couples TRBV7-9 to TRBJ1-2; TRBD1 agrees at 7 bases. Germline V gene data show CDR1 as SEHNR and CDR2 as FQNEAQ (reference sequence). The CDR3 spans 16 residues. V lost 3 bases, J lost 3 bases, and 10 bases stayed unmatched. CDR3 protein: CASSFRSTGIDYGYTF. The CDR3 DNA reads TGTGCCAGCAGCTTCCGTTCGACAGGGATAGACTATGGCTACACCTTC.

This clonotype was seen repeatedly, ten times or more. The chain couples TRBV7-9 to TRBJ2-7, with D perhaps assigned TRBD1 or TRBD2 (6 bases each). The germline V and J ends were trimmed by 0 bases and 5 bases, with 8 bases remaining between them. The V gene's germline CDR1 is SEHNR and CDR2 FQNEAQ (reference sequence). The CDR3 loop spans 13 amino acids. Here the CDR3 reads CASSLAGGHEQYF. The CDR3 region has the DNA TGTGCCAGCAGCTTAGCGGGGGGCCACGAGCAGTACTTC.

This clonotype was counted many times. The DNA is left out, because the CDR3 cannot be placed on it with certainty; the CDR3 is given as TCRdb lists it. The V gene is TRBV6-2 or TRBV6-3, the J gene TRBJ2-2; TRBD2, the D gene given by the table, was not confirmed from the DNA. In germline, CDR1 is MNHEY, CDR2 SVGEGT. 17 amino acids form the CDR3, both terminal residues included. The CDR3 reads CASRENYHPRTPGSCFF.

The V gene is TRBV7-9, the J gene TRBJ1-1, with 10 bases matching TRBD1. CDR1 and CDR2 from the germline V gene are SEHNR and FQNEAQ (reference sequence). V shed 4 bases and J 0 bases; nucleotides not matched to a gene: 8. The CDR3 covers 17 residues. The chain's CDR3 is CASSSTRQGALNTEAFF. CDR3 sequence (DNA): TGTGCCAGCAGCTCTACCCGACAGGGGGCCTTGAACACTGAAGCTTTCTTT.

Many counts were recorded for this clonotype. The gene calls are TRBV20-1 and TRBJ2-5; D possibly matches TRBD1 or TRBD2 (5 bases each). Germline assignment: CDR1 DFQATT and CDR2 SNEGSKA (reference sequence). The CDR3 has 14 residues. V lost 3 bases and J lost 5, with 16 bases in between. This CDR3 reads CSASPPDWGETQYF. The CDR3 nucleotides read TGCAGTGCTAGTCCCCCCGACTGGGGGGAGACCCAGTACTTC.

This clonotype was counted at least ten times. The rearrangement uses TRBV11-3 and TRBJ2-2; D not resolved. The CDR3 is 13 amino acids. V was cut by 6 bases and J by 4 bases, with 9 bases left in between. Germline V lookup: CDR1 SGHNT, CDR2 YENEEA. The CDR3 sequence is CASRLDATGELFF. The DNA of the CDR3 is TGTGCCAGCAGACTGGATGCCACCGGGGAGCTGTTTTTT.

In this sample, this clonotype turned up a few times. The CDR3 sequence: CSARPGSYGYTF. As DNA, the CDR3 is TGCAGTGCCAGACCAGGGTCCTATGGCTACACCTTC. This chain uses TRBV20-1 with TRBJ1-2; possibly TRBD1 for D (5 bases). The CDR3 consists of 12 residues. Looked up from germline, CDR1 is DFQATT and CDR2 is SNEGSKA (reference sequence). V lost 6 bases and J 4 bases, leaving 12 bases between the germline ends.

J is TRBJ2-1 and V is TRBV7-6; TRBD1 is a possible D gene (5 bases). Per germline, CDR1 SGHVS and CDR2 FNYEAQ. The V end was cut by 3 bases, the J end by 7 bases, with 16 bases between. CDR3 length: 15 amino acids. DNA for the CDR3: TGTGCCAGCAGCTTGAAGGACACCCCTCCGAATGAGCAGTTCTTC. This gives the protein CASSLKDTPPNEQFF.

This clonotype was observed many times. The V gene is TRBV7-2, the J gene TRBJ1-5; maybe TRBD1 (6 bases). The CDR3 length is 15 residues. The V gene's germline CDR1 is SGHTA and CDR2 FQGNSA. Trimming removed 5 bases at V and 0 bases at J, with 11 bases between. The CDR3 nucleotides read TGTGCCAGCAGCCAGGGACAAGCTAGCAATCAGCCCCAGCATTTT. Residues: CASSQGQASNQPQHF.

Of note for this clonotype: Since a much larger clone is just one base distant, this may be a read error. The chain recombines TRBV9 with TRBJ2-5, with 15 bases identical to TRBD2. Germline CDR1 is SGDLS and CDR2 is YYNGEE. The CDR3 spans 17 residues. The CDR3 region is CASSPGLAGGSQETQNF. The CDR3 coding sequence is TGTGCCAGCAGCCCGGGACTAGCGGGGGGATCCCAAGAGACCCAGAACTTC.

The chain couples TRBV6-5 to TRBJ2-2; the D gene is possibly TRBD2 (7 bases). Germline CDR1 reads MNHEY; CDR2 reads SVGAGI. CDR3 size: 16 residues. Between the trimmed V and J ends, which lost 2 bases and 3 bases, there was a span of 13 bases. CDR3 nucleotide sequence: TGTGCCAGCAGTTACATGGCGGGGGCCCACACCGGGGAGCTGTTTTTT. This sequence encodes CASSYMAGAHTGELFF.

This clonotype has at least ten counts. The V gene is TRBV7-6, the J gene TRBJ1-2; D not certain. Trimming pared 4 bases from V and 2 bases from J, leaving 11 bases between. Germline V lookup: CDR1 SGHVS, CDR2 FNYEAQ. The CDR3 covers 14 residues. The CDR3 DNA reads TGTGCCAGCAGCTCCGTTACAGCGAACTATGGCTACACCTTC. Its translation: CASSSVTANYGYTF. Together with reference TRBV7-6 and TRBJ1-2, the CDR3 gives the full variable domain: GAGVSQSPRYKVTKRGQDVALRCDPISGHVSLYWYRQALGQGPEFLTYFNYEAQQDKSGLPNDRFSAERPEGSISTLTIQRTEQRDSAMYRCASSSVTANYGYTFGSGTRLTVV.

J is TRBJ2-7 and V is TRBV12-3 or TRBV12-4; no firm D call. Trimming shortened V by 7 bases and J by 1 base, and 8 bases separated the two germline ends. The CDR3 is 12 amino acids. CDR3 protein: CASTGLSYEQYF. The CDR3 nucleotides read TGTGCCAGCACTGGGTTATCCTACGAGCAGTACTTC.